This T cell receptor beta chain was sequenced in a study of T cells after yellow fever vaccination. Via MiXCR, TCRdb re-called the 5' RACE reads, giving one row per CDR3 protein. The sample records 250,000 to 300,000 distinct CDR3 sequences, about 5.2% being singletons. Study results and caveats: The secondary response peaked faster, at day 5 versus 15, but was weaker. Most clones from primary vaccination were detected again post-booster (96% CD4, around 88% CD8).

Turning to this clonotype: Its antigen is as yet unknown.

The sequence was obtained from a man aged 18 to 30 who received the YFV17D yellow fever vaccine. The specimen was CD4+ T cells sorted from PBMCs, collected on the day of the yellow fever booster vaccination.

CDR3: CASSHTGIGNYEQYF. CDR3 nucleotides: TGCGCCAGCAGCCATACAGGTATTGGGAACTACGAGCAGTACTTC. V gene TRBV4-1 combines with J gene TRBJ2-7; tentative D call: TRBD1 (5 bases). The CDR3 spans 15 residues. V dropped 3 bases and J dropped 3 bases, with 15 bases sitting between them. The germline CDR1 and CDR2 sequences are MGHRA and YSYEKL.